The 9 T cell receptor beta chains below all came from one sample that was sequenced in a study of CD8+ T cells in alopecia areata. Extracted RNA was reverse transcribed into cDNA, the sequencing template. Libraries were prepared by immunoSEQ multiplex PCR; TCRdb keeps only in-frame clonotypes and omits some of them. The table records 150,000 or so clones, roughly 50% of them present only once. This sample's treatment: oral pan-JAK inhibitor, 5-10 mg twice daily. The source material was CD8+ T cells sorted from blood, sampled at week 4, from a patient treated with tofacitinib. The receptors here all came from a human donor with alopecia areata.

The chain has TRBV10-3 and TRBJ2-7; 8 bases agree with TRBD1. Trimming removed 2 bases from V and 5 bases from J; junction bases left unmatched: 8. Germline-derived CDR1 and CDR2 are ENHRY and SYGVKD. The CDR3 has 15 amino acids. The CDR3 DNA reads TGTGCCATCAGTGAGCCTCCCCGGACAGGGAACGAGCAGTACTTC. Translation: CAISEPPRTGNEQYF.

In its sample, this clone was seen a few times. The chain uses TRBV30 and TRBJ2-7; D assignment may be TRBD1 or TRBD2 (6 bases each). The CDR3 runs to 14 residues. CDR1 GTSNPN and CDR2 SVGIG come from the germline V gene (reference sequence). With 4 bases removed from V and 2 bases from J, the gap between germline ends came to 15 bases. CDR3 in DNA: TGTGCCTGGAATATAAGGGGGGCTCCCTACGAGCAGTACTTC. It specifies CAWNIRGAPYEQYF.

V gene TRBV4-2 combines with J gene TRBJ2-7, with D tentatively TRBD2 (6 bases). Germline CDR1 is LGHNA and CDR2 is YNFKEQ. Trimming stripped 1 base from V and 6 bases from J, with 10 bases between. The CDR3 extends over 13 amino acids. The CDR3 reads CASSQVLAREQYF. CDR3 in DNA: TGTGCCAGCAGCCAAGTACTAGCCCGCGAGCAGTACTTC.

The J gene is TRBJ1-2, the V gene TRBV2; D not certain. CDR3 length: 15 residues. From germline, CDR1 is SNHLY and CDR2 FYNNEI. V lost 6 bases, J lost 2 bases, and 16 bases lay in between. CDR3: CASSHLRRMNYGYTF. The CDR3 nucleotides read TGTGCCAGCAGCCACTTAAGGAGGATGAACTATGGCTACACCTTC.

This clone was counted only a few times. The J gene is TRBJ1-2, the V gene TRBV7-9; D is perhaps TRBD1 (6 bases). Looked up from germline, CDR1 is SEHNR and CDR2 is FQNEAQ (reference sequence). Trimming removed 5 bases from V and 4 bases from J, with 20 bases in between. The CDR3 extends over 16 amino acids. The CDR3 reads CASSRTVWQGSYGYTF. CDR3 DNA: TGTGCCAGCAGCAGGACAGTTTGGCAGGGGTCCTATGGCTACACCTTC.

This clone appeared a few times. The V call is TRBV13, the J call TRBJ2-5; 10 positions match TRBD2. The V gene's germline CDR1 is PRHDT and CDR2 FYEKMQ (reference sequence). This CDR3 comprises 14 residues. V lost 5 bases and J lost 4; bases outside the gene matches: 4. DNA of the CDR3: TGTGCCAGCAGCCTCACTAGCGGGGTAGAGACCCAGTACTTC. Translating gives CASSLTSGVETQYF.

The CDR3 DNA reads as TGTGCCAGCAGTGAAGCGGGGTCCTACAATGAGCAGTTCTTC. Translating it yields CASSEAGSYNEQFF. The chain couples TRBV6-4 to TRBJ2-1; 7 nucleotides align to TRBD2. Germline V gene sequence: CDR1 MRHNA, CDR2 SNTAGT. The CDR3 contains 14 residues. Trimming removed 3 bases from V and 1 base from J; junction bases left unmatched: 0.

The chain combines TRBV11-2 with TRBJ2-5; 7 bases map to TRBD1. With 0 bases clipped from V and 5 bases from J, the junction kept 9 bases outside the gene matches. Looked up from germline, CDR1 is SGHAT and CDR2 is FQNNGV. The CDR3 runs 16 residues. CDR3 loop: CASSLDHRGVGETQYF. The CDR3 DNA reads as TGTGCCAGCAGCTTAGACCACAGGGGCGTCGGGGAGACCCAGTACTTC.

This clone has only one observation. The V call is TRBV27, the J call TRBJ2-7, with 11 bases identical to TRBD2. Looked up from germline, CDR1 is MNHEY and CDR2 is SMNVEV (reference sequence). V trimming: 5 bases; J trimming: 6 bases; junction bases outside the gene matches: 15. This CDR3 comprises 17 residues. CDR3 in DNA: TGTGCCAGCAGTCTGATCCCGACCGGGACTAGCGGCATCGAGCAGTACTTC. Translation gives CASSLIPTGTSGIEQYF.